This TCR beta chain was recorded in a study of regulatory T cells in long-lasting Graves disease. This clonotype was found a few times. Documented time point: persistent/refractory GD, antithyroid drugs over 5 years with positive TRAb. Scientists built the TCR library using RNA that was extracted from PBMCs. By American Thyroid Association guidelines, Graves' disease was diagnosed in the cohort. Peripheral blood, at around 8.8 milliliters, went into EDTA tubes. Through Arm-PCR of CDR3 regions and iRepertoire HTBI primers, TCR beta libraries were built. As handled by the study authors: Spanning all samples, the identified segments comprised 62 TRBV and fewer than 15 TRBJ. TCRdb recomputed calls from the multiplex PCR reads with MiXCR, one row per CDR3 protein. TCRdb, rather than the study authors, made the V and J calls. The sample lists approximately 400,000 distinct CDR3 sequences; approximately 23% were seen once.

The CDR3 spans 15 residues. CDR1 and CDR2 from the germline V gene are SGHAT and FQDESV (reference sequence). After removal of 5 bases from V and 13 bases from J, the junction contained 20 bases not matched to a gene. The source material was peripheral blood mononuclear cells (PBMCs), sampled when the disease was refractory, from a patient treated with antithyroid drugs. The receptor was derived from a woman aged 40-49 years with Graves disease. The chain couples TRBV11-1 to TRBJ2-7, with 7 bases matching TRBD1. The CDR3 protein is CASSTGTGTDLRVYF. In nucleotides, the CDR3 is TGTGCCAGCAGCACTGGGACCGGGACAGATCTACGGGTTTACTTC.